These 10 T cell receptor beta chains were sequenced from one sample in a study of blood T cell repertoires in COVID-19. Clones were sequenced by immunoSEQ multiplex PCR, and TCRdb holds only the in-frame ones, with some missing. The data contain under 150,000 clones, 80% to 90% of them singletons. Sequences were obtained from peripheral blood. The receptors stem from a woman aged 55-69 years with COVID-19, enrolled during active disease.

The V call is TRBV3-1 (or the pseudogene TRBV3-2), the J call TRBJ1-2, with D hard to call. V was cut by 8 bases and J by 0 bases, with 7 bases left in between. This CDR3 region has 12 residues. The V gene's germline CDR1 is LGHDT and CDR2 YNNKEL (reference sequence). CDR3 nucleotides: TGTGCCAGCGGGAGTTCTAACTATGGCTACACCTTC. It translates to CASGSSNYGYTF.

In DNA, the CDR3 is TGTGCCAGCAGCTTCACCCCGAGCACTGAAGCTTTCTTT. Protein: CASSFTPSTEAFF. The chain joins TRBV7-3 to TRBJ1-1; D is unresolved. The CDR3 is 13 amino acids. Germline CDR1 reads SGHTA; CDR2 reads FQGTGA. Trimming took 3 bases from V and 4 from J, leaving 9 bases between them.

The chain links TRBV7-3 to TRBJ1-2, with 9 bases fitting TRBD1. The CDR3 spans 14 residues. Germline trimming cut 6 bases from V and 4 bases from J; bases unmatched to any gene: 6. Per germline, CDR1 SGHTA and CDR2 FQGTGA. The CDR3 sequence: CASSPQGAGYGYTF. CDR3 nucleotide sequence: TGTGCCAGCAGTCCACAGGGGGCGGGCTATGGCTACACCTTC.

The V call is TRBV7-9, the J call TRBJ1-2, with D maybe TRBD1 (6 bases). The CDR3 runs to 14 residues. Trimming took 10 bases from V and 4 from J, leaving 19 bases between them. The germline gives CDR1 SEHNR, CDR2 FQNEAQ (reference sequence). DNA for the CDR3: TGTGCCATCGCCGACTTCACAGGGCTCTATGGCTACACCTTC. Protein sequence: CAIADFTGLYGYTF.

The gene calls are TRBV18 and TRBJ1-5; maybe TRBD1 (6 bases). The germline V and J ends were trimmed by 2 bases and 6 bases, with 20 bases remaining between them. CDR1 is KGHSH and CDR2 is LQKENI in the germline V gene. The CDR3 has 17 residues. Written as DNA, the CDR3 is TGTGCCAGCTCACCAGATTCGGGGGGCGGGGGTAGTCAGCCCCAGCATTTT. It codes for CASSPDSGGGGSQPQHF.

This chain links TRBV7-3 with TRBJ2-1; 8 bases fit TRBD1. The ends lost 5 bases at V and 12 bases at J; junction bases unmatched: 15. The CDR3 loop spans 15 amino acids. Germline CDR1 and CDR2: SGHTA and FQGTGA. Here the CDR3 reads CASSNPGQDELGQFF. Written as DNA, the CDR3 is TGTGCCAGCAGCAATCCGGGACAGGACGAACTGGGGCAGTTCTTC.

This chain links TRBV24-1 with TRBJ2-3, with 7 bases lining up with TRBD2. Germline-derived CDR1 and CDR2 are KGHDR and SFDVKD. This CDR3 region has 17 residues. Trimming cost V 3 bases and J 0 bases; bases outside gene matches: 8. The CDR3 sequence is CATSDVVLASSTDTQYF. The CDR3 DNA reads as TGTGCCACCAGTGATGTAGTACTAGCGTCTAGCACAGATACGCAGTATTTT.

J is TRBJ1-4 and V is TRBV11-2; D ambiguous. The CDR3 has 12 residues. Germline assignment: CDR1 SGHAT and CDR2 FQNNGV. The V gene lost 4 bases and the J gene lost 7 bases, with 7 bases spanning the gap. CDR3 sequence: CASSSRGEKLFF. DNA of the CDR3: TGTGCCAGCAGCTCCCGCGGTGAAAAACTGTTTTTT.

The chain has TRBV27 and TRBJ1-5; D is uncertain. Between the trimmed V and J ends, which lost 7 bases and 0 bases, there was a span of 10 bases. This CDR3 comprises 14 residues. Germline loops: CDR1 MNHEY, CDR2 SMNVEV (reference sequence). CDR3 DNA: TGTGCCAGCAAATTCAGTTATAGCAATCAGCCCCAGCATTTT. Protein product: CASKFSYSNQPQHF.

The chain uses TRBV2 and TRBJ2-5, with no clear D. Germline assignment: CDR1 SNHLY and CDR2 FYNNEI. The CDR3 is 12 residues long. Deletions cut 7 bases from V and 8 bases from J, with 14 bases between. CDR3 protein: CASNPHGPTQYF. The CDR3 nucleotides are TGTGCCAGCAACCCCCATGGGCCTACCCAGTACTTC. The whole variable domain, filled in from reference TRBV2 and TRBJ2-5, reads EPEVTQTPSHQVTQMGQEVILRCVPISNHLYFYWYRQILGQKVEFLVSFYNNEISEKSEIFDDQFSVERPDGSNFTLKIRSTKLEDSAMYFCASNPHGPTQYFGPGTRLLVL.